What follows are 23 T cell receptor beta chains derived from one specimen sequenced in a study of cytomegalovirus exposure and HLA in healthy donors. The PCR employed 60 Vbeta primers together with 13 Jbeta primers. TCRdb's table, derived via immunoSEQ multiplex PCR, lists solely in-frame clones and lacks some. The sample records around 70,000 clones, 75% being singletons. The specimen sequenced was PBMCs. These receptors were obtained from a man in his 70s in good health and CMV-seronegative.

This chain links TRBV2 with TRBJ1-6, with D tentatively TRBD1 (5 bases). Per germline, CDR1 SNHLY and CDR2 FYNNEI. Trimming stripped 2 bases from V and 12 bases from J, with 14 bases between. The CDR3 covers 14 residues. The CDR3 region has the DNA TGTGCCAGCAGTGAATTAGGCAGGGAAGGACCCCTCCACTTT. Encoded protein: CASSELGREGPLHF.

The rearrangement uses TRBV7-2 and TRBJ1-1; maybe TRBD1 (6 bases). V was trimmed by 5 bases and J by 8 bases, leaving 15 bases between them. This CDR3 comprises 13 residues. The germline V gene encodes CDR1 SGHTA and CDR2 FQGNSA. The CDR3 reads CASSASTGKEAFF. The CDR3 nucleotides read TGTGCCAGCAGCGCCTCGACAGGAAAGGAAGCTTTCTTT.

This chain uses TRBV10-2 with TRBJ2-1; 7 bases are shared with TRBD1. The germline V gene encodes CDR1 WSHSY and CDR2 SAAADI. The CDR3 length is 12 residues. The J segment lost 6 bases and the V segment lost 7 bases, leaving 3 bases of the junction unmatched. DNA for the CDR3: TGCGCCAGCATCCGGGACAGCAATGAGCAGTTCTTC. Translating gives CASIRDSNEQFF.

The V gene is TRBV27, the J gene TRBJ1-6; D unclear. CDR3 length: 14 residues. Trimming pared 8 bases from V and 7 bases from J, leaving 15 bases between. Germline CDR1 reads MNHEY; CDR2 reads SMNVEV (reference sequence). CDR3 sequence: CASGSRGLNSPLHF. In DNA, the CDR3 is TGTGCCAGCGGGTCTCGGGGTCTGAATTCACCCCTCCACTTT.

In this sample, this clone turned up once. The V gene is TRBV7-6, the J gene TRBJ2-1, with TRBD2 matching 7 bases. Germline CDR1 reads SGHVS; CDR2 reads FNYEAQ. The V and J ends lost 2 bases and 7 bases, in that order; junction bases with no gene match: 11. The CDR3 is 16 residues long. The CDR3 here is CASSLFTPGGGNEQFF. The DNA for the CDR3 is TGTGCCAGCAGCTTATTTACTCCGGGGGGTGGTAATGAGCAGTTCTTC. Supplemented by reference TRBV7-6 and TRBJ2-1, the full variable domain reads GAGVSQSPRYKVTKRGQDVALRCDPISGHVSLYWYRQALGQGPEFLTYFNYEAQQDKSGLPNDRFSAERPEGSISTLTIQRTEQRDSAMYRCASSLFTPGGGNEQFFGPGTRLTVL.

V and J are TRBV30 and TRBJ2-7, with D perhaps matching TRBD2 (5 bases). The V end was cut by 0 bases, the J end by 4 bases, with 7 bases between. CDR3 length: 12 amino acids. Germline CDR1 and CDR2: GTSNPN and SVGIG (reference sequence). CDR3 amino acids: CAWSVLGYEQYF. CDR3 bases: TGTGCCTGGAGTGTACTAGGGTACGAGCAGTACTTC.

The chain carries TRBV28 and TRBJ2-3, with 10 bases that match TRBD1. This CDR3 comprises 12 residues. Germline CDR1 MDHEN, CDR2 SYDVKM. V dropped 2 bases and J dropped 11; count of bases not matched to a gene: 1. The DNA for the CDR3 is TGTGCCAGCAGTTTAAGGACAGGGGGGCAGTATTTT. As protein: CASSLRTGGQYF. Looking up the rest from reference TRBV28 and TRBJ2-3 gives the full variable domain: DVKVTQSSRYLVKRTGEKVFLECVQDMDHENMFWYRQDPGLGLRLIYFSYDVKMKEKGDIPEGYSVSREKKERFSLILESASTNQTSMYLCASSLRTGGQYFGPGTRLTVL.

The rearrangement joins TRBV18 to TRBJ2-5; 10 bases map to TRBD1. The CDR3 spans 14 residues. From germline, CDR1 is KGHSH and CDR2 LQKENI. The trim removed 6 bases at V and 4 bases at J, leaving 5 bases unmatched. CDR3 in amino acids: CASSPRDRGETQYF. Here the CDR3 DNA reads TGTGCCAGCTCGCCGCGGGACAGGGGAGAGACCCAGTACTTC.

The chain uses TRBV7-2 and TRBJ1-3, with a possible D match to TRBD1 (5 bases). This CDR3 has 17 amino acids. V was shortened by 4 bases and J by 0 bases, with 16 bases between the two germline ends. Germline V gene sequence: CDR1 SGHTA, CDR2 FQGNSA. CDR3 in amino acids: CASSSHLQAFSGNTIYF. CDR3 DNA sequence: TGTGCCAGCAGCTCCCATCTACAGGCTTTCTCTGGAAACACCATATATTTT.

The sample holds a few counts of this clone. Other nucleotide sequences from this sample produce the same CDR3. The chain is built from TRBV7-9 and TRBJ1-1; D call uncertain. This CDR3 has 13 residues. V was shortened by 0 bases and J by 3 bases, with 5 bases between the two germline ends. Looked up from germline, CDR1 is SEHNR and CDR2 is FQNEAQ (reference sequence). Here the CDR3 DNA reads TGTGCCAGCAGCTTAGCAGAGGACACTGAAGCTTTCTTT. Amino acids: CASSLAEDTEAFF.

This sequence joins TRBV19 and TRBJ2-3; the match to TRBD1 covers 8 bases. The ends lost 3 bases at V and 6 bases at J; junction bases unmatched: 11. Germline V lookup: CDR1 LNHDA, CDR2 SQIVND (reference sequence). The CDR3 consists of 16 residues. The CDR3 loop is CASSMFRTGFGDTQYF. CDR3 nucleotide sequence: TGTGCCAGTAGTATGTTCCGGACAGGGTTTGGGGATACGCAGTATTTT.

The rearrangement joins TRBV6-1 to TRBJ1-1; 8 positions agree with TRBD1. Germline-derived CDR1 and CDR2 are MNHNS and SASEGT. The CDR3 length is 15 residues. J was trimmed by 2 bases and V by 3 bases; bases with no gene match: 5. The CDR3 DNA reads as TGTGCCAGCAGTGACCAGGACAGGGCTAACACTGAAGCTTTCTTT. Protein product: CASSDQDRANTEAFF.

The chain links TRBV27 to TRBJ2-7, with 9 bases lining up with TRBD2. Germline lookup yields CDR1 MNHEY and CDR2 SMNVEV (reference sequence). The V segment lost 5 bases and the J segment 2 bases; nucleotides outside the gene matches: 4. The CDR3 has 14 residues. CDR3 sequence reads: CASSHPSGAYEQYF. CDR3 bases: TGTGCCAGCAGTCACCCTAGCGGGGCCTACGAGCAGTACTTC.

The V gene is TRBV12-5, the J gene TRBJ2-2; D call uncertain. Looked up from germline, CDR1 is LGHNT and CDR2 is FRNRAP. V was trimmed by 1 base and J by 1 base, leaving 4 bases between them. The CDR3 contains 14 residues. CDR3 sequence: CASGLGVNTGELFF. The CDR3 nucleotides are TGTGCTAGTGGTTTGGGAGTGAACACCGGGGAGCTGTTTTTT.

The chain recombines TRBV10-3 with TRBJ2-5, with 13 bases fitting TRBD2. Germline values: CDR1 ENHRY, CDR2 SYGVKD. The CDR3 sequence is 17 residues long. V trimming: 4 bases; J trimming: 1 base; junction bases outside the gene matches: 6. The CDR3 sequence is CAISAMGLAGSQETQYF. CDR3 nucleotides: TGTGCCATCAGTGCGATGGGACTAGCGGGGTCCCAAGAGACCCAGTACTTC.

In its sample, this clone was seen once. The V gene is TRBV18, the J gene TRBJ2-2; tentative D call: TRBD1 (5 bases). V shed 3 bases and J shed 3 bases, with 8 bases lying between them. Germline loops: CDR1 KGHSH, CDR2 LQKENI. The CDR3 is 14 amino acids. The CDR3 region is CASSPQGDTGELFF. Here the CDR3 DNA reads TGTGCCAGCTCACCTCAGGGCGACACCGGGGAGCTGTTTTTT.

This clone has a single count. The chain links TRBV19 to TRBJ2-3, with D maybe TRBD2 (5 bases). Germline V gives CDR1 LNHDA, CDR2 SQIVND (reference sequence). Trimming cost V 1 base and J 0 bases, with 11 bases left between them. The CDR3 has 16 residues. DNA of the CDR3: TGTGCCAGTAGTATAGGTCTAGCAACTAGCACAGATACGCAGTATTTT. This encodes CASSIGLATSTDTQYF.

This chain links TRBV7-2 with TRBJ2-7; TRBD2 matches at 8 bases. This CDR3 is 17 amino acids long. The V gene end was trimmed by 0 bases and the J gene end by 3 bases; junction bases not matched to a gene: 10. Per the germline V gene, CDR1 is SGHTA and CDR2 is FQGNSA. The CDR3 spells CASSLAQTSALNYEQYF. For the CDR3, the DNA is TGTGCCAGCAGCTTAGCGCAGACTAGCGCGCTAAACTACGAGCAGTACTTC.

V and J are TRBV2 and TRBJ1-1; TRBD1 matches 8 bases. The CDR3 has 16 residues. The V segment lost 0 bases and the J segment 0 bases; nucleotides outside the gene matches: 3. Germline V gene data show CDR1 as SNHLY and CDR2 as FYNNEI. Written as DNA, the CDR3 is TGTGCCAGCAGTGAAGCCCTGACAGGGGTGAACACTGAAGCTTTCTTT. Translating it yields CASSEALTGVNTEAFF.

V gene TRBV7-2 combines with J gene TRBJ1-3; a weak D match, TRBD1 (5 bases). Germline V CDR1 and CDR2: SGHTA, FQGNSA. With 0 bases removed from V and 5 bases from J, the gap between germline ends came to 5 bases. The CDR3 is made up of 13 amino acids. The CDR3 coding sequence is TGTGCCAGCAGCTTAGCGGACAGAAACACCATATATTTT. Translated: CASSLADRNTIYF.

In its sample, this clone was seen a few times. This chain uses TRBV20-1 with TRBJ1-1, with D unresolved. The CDR3 runs 10 residues. Germline lookup yields CDR1 DFQATT and CDR2 SNEGSKA (reference sequence). Trimming took off 7 bases at V and 3 bases at J, with 6 bases between the two ends. The CDR3 DNA is TGCAGTGGAGCGCACACTGAAGCTTTCTTT. Its protein product is CSGAHTEAFF.

The genes are TRBV21-1 and TRBJ2-1; TRBD2, the table's D call, was not compared with the DNA. TRBV21-1 is an annotated pseudogene. The CDR3 covers 15 residues. The CDR3 sequence: CASSKAGTPDNEQFF. CDR3 sequence (DNA): TGTGCCAGCAGCAAAGCGGGGACTCCCGACAATGAGCAGTTCTTC.

This rearrangement joins TRBV19 to TRBJ2-7; maybe TRBD2 (6 bases). V shed 4 bases and J shed 0 bases, with 13 bases lying between them. The CDR3 has 15 amino acids. The germline gives CDR1 LNHDA, CDR2 SQIVND (reference sequence). The CDR3, as DNA: TGTGCCAGTAGTAGTAGGTCTAGCGCCTCCTACGAGCAGTACTTC. Translating it yields CASSSRSSASYEQYF.